Sequencing of this TCR beta chain was carried out in a study of blood T cell repertoires in COVID-19. In germline, CDR1 is MGHRA, CDR2 YSYEKL. Between the trimmed V and J ends, which lost 0 bases and 11 bases, there was a span of 17 bases. The CDR3 contains 15 residues. This clone was counted ten times or more. Measured with immunoSEQ multiplex PCR; TCRdb has only the in-frame clones, and not every one. The profile shows more than 200,000 clones, more than 70% of them singletons. The rearrangement links TRBV4-1 to TRBJ2-1; D gene uncertain. This clonotype originated in a woman between 40 and 50 years old with acute COVID-19. The sample comprised PBMCs or T cells enriched from blood (not recorded which). DNA for the CDR3: TGCGCCAGCAGCCAAGAAGTGAGGCACCCCTTGAAGCAGTTCTTC. It encodes CASSQEVRHPLKQFF.